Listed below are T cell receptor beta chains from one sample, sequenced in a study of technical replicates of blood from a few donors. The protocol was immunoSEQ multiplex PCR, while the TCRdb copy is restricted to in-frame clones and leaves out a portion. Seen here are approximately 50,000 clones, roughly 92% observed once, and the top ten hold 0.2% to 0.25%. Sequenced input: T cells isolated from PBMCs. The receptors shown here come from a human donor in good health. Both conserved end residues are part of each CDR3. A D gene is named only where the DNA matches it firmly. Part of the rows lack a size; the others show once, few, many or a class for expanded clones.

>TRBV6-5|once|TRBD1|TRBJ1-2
CASSDRAHGYTF
TGTGCCAGCAGCGACAGGGCCCATGGCTACACCTTC
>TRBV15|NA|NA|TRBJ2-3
CATSRGTGDSYPQYF
TGTGCCACCAGCAGAGGAACGGGAGATAGTTATCCGCAGTATTTT
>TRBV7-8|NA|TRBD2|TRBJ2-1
CASSRLWAGDFYNEQFF
TGTGCCAGCAGCCGCCTGTGGGCGGGAGACTTCTACAATGAGCAGTTCTTC
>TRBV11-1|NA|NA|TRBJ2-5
CASSLSLVETQYF
TGTGCCAGCAGCTTAAGCTTGGTGGAGACCCAGTACTTC
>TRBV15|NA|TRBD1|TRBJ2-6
CATSRVGTGTAGANVLTF
TGTGCCACCAGCAGAGTCGGGACAGGGACAGCTGGGGCCAACGTCCTGACTTTC
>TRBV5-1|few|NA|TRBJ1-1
CASSLELMNTEAFF
TGCGCCAGCAGCTTGGAACTGATGAACACTGAAGCTTTCTTT
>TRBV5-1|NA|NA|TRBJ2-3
CASSYGQYTDTQYF
TGCGCCAGCAGCTACGGACAGTACACAGATACGCAGTATTTT
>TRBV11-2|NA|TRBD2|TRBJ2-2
CASSPGLARTGELFF
TGTGCCAGCAGCCCGGGACTAGCCCGGACAGGGGAGCTGTTTTTT
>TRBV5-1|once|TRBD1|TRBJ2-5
CASSPRTGVETQYF
TGCGCCAGCAGCCCAAGGACAGGGGTAGAGACCCAGTACTTC
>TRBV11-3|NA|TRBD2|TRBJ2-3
CASSYTSGADTQYF
TGTGCCAGCAGTTACACTAGCGGCGCAGATACGCAGTATTTT
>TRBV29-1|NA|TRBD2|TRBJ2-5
CSVEAWTSRETQYF
TGCAGCGTTGAAGCCTGGACTAGCAGGGAGACCCAGTACTTC
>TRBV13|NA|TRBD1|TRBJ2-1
CASSGTGSNEQFF
TGTGCCAGCAGCGGGACAGGGTCCAATGAGCAGTTCTTC
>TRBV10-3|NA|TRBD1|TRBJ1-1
CAIRGDSTEAFF
TGTGCCATCAGAGGGGACAGCACTGAAGCTTTCTTT
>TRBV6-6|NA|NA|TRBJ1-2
CASSYRGRGYSGGYTF
TGTGCCAGCAGTTACCGGGGCAGGGGTTACTCCGGTGGCTACACCTTC
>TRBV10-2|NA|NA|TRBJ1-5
CASSGQDSNQPQHF
TGCGCCAGCAGTGGGCAGGATAGCAATCAGCCCCAGCATTTT
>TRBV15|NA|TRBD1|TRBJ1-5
CATASGTGVGNQPQHF
TGTGCCACCGCAAGTGGGACAGGGGTCGGCAATCAGCCCCAGCATTTT
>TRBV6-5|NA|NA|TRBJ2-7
CASSYSYVFSSYEQYF
TGTGCCAGCAGTTACTCTTATGTTTTTAGCTCCTACGAGCAGTACTTC
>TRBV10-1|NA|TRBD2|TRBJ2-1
CASSESPAGGYNEQFF
TGCGCCAGCAGTGAGTCTCCAGCGGGGGGGTATAATGAGCAGTTCTTC
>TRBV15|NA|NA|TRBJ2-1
CATSYLDSYNEQFF
TGTGCCACCAGCTACCTCGACAGTTACAATGAGCAGTTCTTC
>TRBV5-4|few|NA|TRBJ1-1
CASSLNGENTEAFF
TGTGCCAGCAGCCTCAACGGGGAGAACACTGAAGCTTTCTTT
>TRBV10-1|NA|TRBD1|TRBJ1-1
CASSEFLRGPGTEAFF
TGCGCCAGCAGCGAATTCTTGAGGGGGCCGGGTACTGAAGCTTTCTTT
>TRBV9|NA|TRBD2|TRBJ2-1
CASSVEAGDRKSYNEQFF
TGTGCCAGCAGCGTAGAAGCGGGAGACCGCAAATCCTACAATGAGCAGTTCTTC
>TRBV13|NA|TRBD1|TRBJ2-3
CASSSPGQQSTDTQYF
TGTGCCAGCAGCTCGCCGGGACAGCAAAGCACAGATACGCAGTATTTT
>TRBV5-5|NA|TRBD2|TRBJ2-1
CASFYRGLAGVPENEQFF
TGTGCCAGCTTCTACCGGGGACTAGCGGGAGTCCCCGAAAATGAGCAGTTCTTC
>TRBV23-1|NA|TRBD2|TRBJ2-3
CASSHPNRQKWGLAGVGDTDTQYF
TGCGCCAGCAGTCACCCAAACAGGCAGAAATGGGGACTAGCGGGAGTAGGGGACACAGATACGCAGTATTTT
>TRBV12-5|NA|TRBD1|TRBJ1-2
CASGLGTGEGYGYTF
TGTGCTAGTGGTTTGGGGACAGGGGAAGGGTATGGCTACACCTTC
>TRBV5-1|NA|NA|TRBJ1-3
CASSSDRRNTIYF
TGCGCCAGCAGCTCCGACAGGAGGAACACCATATATTTT
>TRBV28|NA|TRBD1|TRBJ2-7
CASSPPDRGYEQYF
TGTGCCAGCAGTCCGCCGGACAGGGGCTACGAGCAGTACTTC
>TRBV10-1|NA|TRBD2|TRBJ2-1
CASSASGGIDEQFF
TGCGCCAGCAGTGCTAGCGGGGGTATCGATGAGCAGTTCTTC
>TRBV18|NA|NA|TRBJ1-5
CASSPGAGGSGSNQPQHF
TGTGCCAGCTCACCAGGGGCTGGGGGCTCCGGCTCCAATCAGCCCCAGCATTTT
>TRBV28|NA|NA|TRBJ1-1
CASSSDSLNTEAFF
TGTGCCAGCAGTTCTGACAGCTTGAACACTGAAGCTTTCTTT
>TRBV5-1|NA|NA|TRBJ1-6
CASSLLPATPNSPLHF
TGCGCCAGCAGCTTGCTGCCAGCGACCCCTAATTCACCCCTCCACTTT
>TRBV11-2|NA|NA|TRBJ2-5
CASSPFRGTEETQYF
TGTGCCAGCAGCCCCTTTAGGGGAACGGAAGAGACCCAGTACTTC
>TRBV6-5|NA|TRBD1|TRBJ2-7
CASRKTGNYEQYF
TGTGCCAGCAGGAAGACAGGGAACTACGAGCAGTACTTC
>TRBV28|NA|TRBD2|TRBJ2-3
CASSYPPPGGLTDTQYF
TGTGCCAGCAGTTACCCCCCGCCGGGAGGGTTGACAGATACGCAGTATTTT
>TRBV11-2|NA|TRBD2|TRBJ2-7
CASRKNAGGYEQYF
TGTGCCAGCAGAAAAAACGCGGGGGGATACGAGCAGTACTTC
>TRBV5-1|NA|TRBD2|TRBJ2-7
CASSPSGGTSYEQYF
TGCGCCAGCAGCCCTAGCGGGGGGACATCCTACGAGCAGTACTTC
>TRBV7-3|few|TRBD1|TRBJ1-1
CASSETGGEAFF
TGTGCCAGCAGCGAAACAGGGGGTGAAGCTTTCTTT
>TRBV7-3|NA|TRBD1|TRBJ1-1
CASSDGQVGGQDTEAFF
TGTGCCAGCAGCGACGGACAGGTTGGCGGTCAGGACACTGAAGCTTTCTTT
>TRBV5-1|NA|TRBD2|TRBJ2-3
CASSPLADTDTQYF
TGCGCCAGCAGCCCACTAGCGGACACAGATACGCAGTATTTT
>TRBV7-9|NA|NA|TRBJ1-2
CASRSGTAYGYTF
TGTGCCAGCAGATCAGGGACTGCCTATGGCTACACCTTC
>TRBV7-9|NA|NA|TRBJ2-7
CASSSAVDRISPEQYF
TGTGCCAGCAGCTCAGCCGTCGACAGGATATCTCCCGAGCAGTACTTC
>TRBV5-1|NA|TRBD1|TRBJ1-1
CASQTGGLVTEAFF
TGCGCCAGCCAGACAGGGGGCTTGGTCACTGAAGCTTTCTTT
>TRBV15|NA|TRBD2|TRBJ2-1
CATNSGGAYNEQFF
TGTGCCACCAATAGCGGGGGGGCTTACAATGAGCAGTTCTTC
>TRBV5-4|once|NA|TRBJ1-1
CASTSGAHQGNTEAFF
TGTGCCAGCACCTCGGGTGCCCACCAAGGGAACACTGAAGCTTTCTTT